This T cell receptor beta chain is drawn from a study of T cells in tuberculosis. About the study: In South Africa, adults with active tuberculosis were compared with IGRA-negative and latently infected IGRA-positive adolescents. The study, taken as a whole, reports: GMM-specific TCRs were nearer to active tuberculosis alpha repertoires, suggesting expansion. Active tuberculosis cases were adults; controls were adolescents. Shorter CDR3-alpha in active tuberculosis partly drove smaller distances.

Regarding this clone: As yet, its antigen is unknown.

The ends were cut back, 5 bases at V and 4 bases at J, with 8 bases in the middle. In germline, CDR1 is LNHDA, CDR2 SQIVND (reference sequence). This CDR3 is 13 amino acids long. Clones were read by immunoSEQ multiplex PCR, and TCRdb kept only the in-frame ones, dropping some. The sample yields about 22,000 clones, more than 95% seen once. The specimen was PBMCs. The rearrangement joins TRBV19 to TRBJ2-2; D not resolved. The clonotype was recovered from a donor aged 10-30 years with latent tuberculosis or without tuberculosis infection. The CDR3 here is CASSYTATGELFF. The CDR3 bases are TGTGCCAGTAGTTACACAGCCACCGGGGAGCTGTTTTTT.